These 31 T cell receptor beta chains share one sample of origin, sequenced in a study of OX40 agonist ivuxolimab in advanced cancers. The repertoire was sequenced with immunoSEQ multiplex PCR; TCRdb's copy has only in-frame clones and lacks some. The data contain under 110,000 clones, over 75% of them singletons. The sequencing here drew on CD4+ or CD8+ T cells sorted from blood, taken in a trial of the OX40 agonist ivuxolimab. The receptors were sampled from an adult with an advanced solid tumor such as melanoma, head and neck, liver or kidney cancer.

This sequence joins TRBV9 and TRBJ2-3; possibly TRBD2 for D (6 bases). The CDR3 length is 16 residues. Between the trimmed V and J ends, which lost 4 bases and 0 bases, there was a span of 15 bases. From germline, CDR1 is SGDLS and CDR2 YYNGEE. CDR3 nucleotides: TGTGCCAGCAGCCCTTCGTTCGGGACTAGCACAGATACGCAGTATTTT. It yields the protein CASSPSFGTSTDTQYF.

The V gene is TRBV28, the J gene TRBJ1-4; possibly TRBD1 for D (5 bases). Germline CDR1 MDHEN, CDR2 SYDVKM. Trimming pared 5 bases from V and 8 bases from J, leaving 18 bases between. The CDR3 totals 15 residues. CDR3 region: CASSPRTPFEEKLFF. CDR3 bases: TGTGCCAGCAGTCCGCGGACACCTTTCGAGGAAAAACTGTTTTTT.

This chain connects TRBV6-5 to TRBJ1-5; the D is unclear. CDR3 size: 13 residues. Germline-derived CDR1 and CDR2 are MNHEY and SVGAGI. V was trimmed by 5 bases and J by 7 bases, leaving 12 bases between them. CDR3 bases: TGTGCCAGCAGTATAGTGGAAGGACAGCCCCAGCATTTT. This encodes CASSIVEGQPQHF.

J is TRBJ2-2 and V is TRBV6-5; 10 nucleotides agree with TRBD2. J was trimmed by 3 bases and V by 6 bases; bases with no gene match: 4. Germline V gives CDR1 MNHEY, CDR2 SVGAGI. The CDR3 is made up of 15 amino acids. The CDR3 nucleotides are TGTGCCAGCAGGGGAGCGGGGGGGGACACCGGGGAGCTGTTTTTT. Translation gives CASRGAGGDTGELFF.

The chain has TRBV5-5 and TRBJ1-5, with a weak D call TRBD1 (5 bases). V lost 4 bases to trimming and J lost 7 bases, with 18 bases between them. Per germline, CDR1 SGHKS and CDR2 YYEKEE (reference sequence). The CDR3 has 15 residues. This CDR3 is CASSRGSGLHQPQHF. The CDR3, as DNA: TGTGCCAGCAGCCGGGGGTCGGGCCTTCACCAGCCCCAGCATTTT.

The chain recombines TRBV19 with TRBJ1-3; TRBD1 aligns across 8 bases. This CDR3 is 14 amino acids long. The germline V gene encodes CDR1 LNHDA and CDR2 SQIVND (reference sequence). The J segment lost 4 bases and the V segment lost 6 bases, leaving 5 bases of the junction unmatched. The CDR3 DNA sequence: TGTGCCAGTAGGTCCGGGACAGGCGGAAACACCATATATTTT. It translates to CASRSGTGGNTIYF.

The CDR3, as DNA: TGTGCCAGCAGGGCGGTGGACAGAACTTTCGGGGAGCTGTTTTTT. Translation: CASRAVDRTFGELFF. This chain connects TRBV6-6 to TRBJ2-2; D might be TRBD1 (6 bases). V was cut by 6 bases and J by 7 bases, with 18 bases left in between. This CDR3 region has 15 residues. Germline lookup yields CDR1 MNHNY and CDR2 SVGAGI (reference sequence).

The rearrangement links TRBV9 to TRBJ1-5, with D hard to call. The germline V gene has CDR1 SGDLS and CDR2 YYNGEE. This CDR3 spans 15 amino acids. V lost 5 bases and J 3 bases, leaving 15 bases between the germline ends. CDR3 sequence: CASSKDPDPNQPQHF. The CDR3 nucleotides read TGTGCCAGCAGTAAGGACCCGGACCCCAATCAGCCCCAGCATTTT.

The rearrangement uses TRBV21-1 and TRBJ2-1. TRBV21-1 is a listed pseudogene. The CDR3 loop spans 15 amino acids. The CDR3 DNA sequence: TGTGCCAGCATCATAGGCCGTAGGGGAGACAATGAGCAGTTCTTC. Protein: CASIIGRRGDNEQFF.

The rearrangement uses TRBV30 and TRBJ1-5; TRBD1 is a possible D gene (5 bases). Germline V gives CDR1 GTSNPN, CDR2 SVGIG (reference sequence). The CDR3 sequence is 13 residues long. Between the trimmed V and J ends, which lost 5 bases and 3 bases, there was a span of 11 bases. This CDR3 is CAWGPGANQPQHF. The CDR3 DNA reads TGTGCCTGGGGCCCCGGGGCCAATCAGCCCCAGCATTTT. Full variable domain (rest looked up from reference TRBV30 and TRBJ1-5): SQTIHQWPATLVQPVGSPLSLECTVEGTSNPNLYWYRQAAGRGLQLLFYSVGIGQISSEVPQNLSASRPQDRQFILSSKKLLLSDSGFYLCAWGPGANQPQHFGDGTRLSIL.

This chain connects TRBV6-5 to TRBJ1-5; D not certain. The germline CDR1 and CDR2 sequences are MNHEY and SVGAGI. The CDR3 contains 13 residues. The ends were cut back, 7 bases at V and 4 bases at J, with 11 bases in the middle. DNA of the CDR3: TGTGCCAGCACATGGGTGGTTAATCAGCCCCAGCATTTT. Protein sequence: CASTWVVNQPQHF.

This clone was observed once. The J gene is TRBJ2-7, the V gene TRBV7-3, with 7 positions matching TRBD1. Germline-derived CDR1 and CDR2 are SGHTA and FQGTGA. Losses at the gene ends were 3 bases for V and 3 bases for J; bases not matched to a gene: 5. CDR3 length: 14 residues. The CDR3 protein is CASSFARDSYEQYF. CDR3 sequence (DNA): TGTGCCAGCAGCTTTGCACGGGACAGCTACGAGCAGTACTTC. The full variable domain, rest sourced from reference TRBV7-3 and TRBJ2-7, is GAGVSQTPSNKVTEKGKYVELRCDPISGHTALYWYRQSLGQGPEFLIYFQGTGAADDSGLPNDRFFAVRPEGSVSTLKIQRTERGDSAVYLCASSFARDSYEQYFGPGTRLTVT.

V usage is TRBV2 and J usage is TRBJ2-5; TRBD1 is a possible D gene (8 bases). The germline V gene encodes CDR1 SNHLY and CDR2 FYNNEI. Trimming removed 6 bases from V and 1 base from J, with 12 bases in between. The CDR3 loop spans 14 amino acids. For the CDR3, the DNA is TGTGCCAGCAGAAACAGGGGGGGCCAAGAGACCCAGTACTTC. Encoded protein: CASRNRGGQETQYF.

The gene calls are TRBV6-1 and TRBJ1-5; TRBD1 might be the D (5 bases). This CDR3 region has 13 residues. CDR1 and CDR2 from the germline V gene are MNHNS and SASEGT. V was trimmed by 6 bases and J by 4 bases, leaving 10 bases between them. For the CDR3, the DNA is TGTGCCAGCAGGAGGGGCGAGAATCAGCCCCAGCATTTT. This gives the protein CASRRGENQPQHF.

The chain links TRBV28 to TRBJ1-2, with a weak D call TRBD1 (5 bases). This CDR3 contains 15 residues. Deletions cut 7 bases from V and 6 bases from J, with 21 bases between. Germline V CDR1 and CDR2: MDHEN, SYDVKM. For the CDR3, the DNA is TGTGCCAGCACCACTCCCGGGTCGGGGGTCCATGGCTACACCTTC. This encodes CASTTPGSGVHGYTF.

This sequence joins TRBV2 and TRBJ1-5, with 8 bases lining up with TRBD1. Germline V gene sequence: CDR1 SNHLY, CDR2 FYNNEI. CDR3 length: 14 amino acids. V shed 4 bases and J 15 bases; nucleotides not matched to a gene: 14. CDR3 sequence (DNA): TGTGCCAGCAGTGGGGACGGGAGGACAGGGAAAGGGCATTTT. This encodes CASSGDGRTGKGHF.

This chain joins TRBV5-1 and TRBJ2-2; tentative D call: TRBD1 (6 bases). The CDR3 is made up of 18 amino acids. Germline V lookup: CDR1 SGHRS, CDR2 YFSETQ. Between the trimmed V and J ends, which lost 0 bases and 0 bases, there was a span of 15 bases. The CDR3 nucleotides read TGCGCCAGCAGCTTGGCTGCAGGGGCCTTCGCGAACACCGGGGAGCTGTTTTTT. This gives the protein CASSLAAGAFANTGELFF.

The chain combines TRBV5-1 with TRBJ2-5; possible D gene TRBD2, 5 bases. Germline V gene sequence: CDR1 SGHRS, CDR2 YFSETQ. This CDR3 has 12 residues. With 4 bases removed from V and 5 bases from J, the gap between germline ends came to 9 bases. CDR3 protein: CASSEGEETQYF. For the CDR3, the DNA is TGCGCCAGCAGCGAGGGTGAGGAGACCCAGTACTTC.

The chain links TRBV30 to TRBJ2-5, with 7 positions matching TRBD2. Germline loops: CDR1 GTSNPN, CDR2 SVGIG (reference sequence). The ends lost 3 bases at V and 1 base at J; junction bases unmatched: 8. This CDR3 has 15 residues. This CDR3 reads CAWRSGARPQETQYF. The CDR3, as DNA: TGTGCCTGGAGAAGCGGGGCAAGACCCCAAGAGACCCAGTACTTC.

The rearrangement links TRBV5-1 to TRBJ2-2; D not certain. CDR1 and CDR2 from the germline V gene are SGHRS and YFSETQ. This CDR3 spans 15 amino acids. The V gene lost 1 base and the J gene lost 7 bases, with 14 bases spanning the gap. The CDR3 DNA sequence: TGCGCCAGCAGCTTGAGGGAAGCTGGCGGCGGGGAGCTGTTTTTT. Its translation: CASSLREAGGGELFF.

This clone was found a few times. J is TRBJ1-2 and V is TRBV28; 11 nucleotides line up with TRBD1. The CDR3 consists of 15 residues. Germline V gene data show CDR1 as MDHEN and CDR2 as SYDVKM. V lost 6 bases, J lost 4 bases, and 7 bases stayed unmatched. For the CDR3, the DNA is TGTGCCAGCAGACCGGGACAGGGGGAGGGCTATGGCTACACCTTC. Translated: CASRPGQGEGYGYTF.

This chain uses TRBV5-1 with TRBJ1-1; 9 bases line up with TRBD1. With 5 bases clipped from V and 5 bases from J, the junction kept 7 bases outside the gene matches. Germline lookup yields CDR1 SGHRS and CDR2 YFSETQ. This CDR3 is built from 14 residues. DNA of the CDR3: TGCGCCAGCAGTCAGGACAGGGGAGGAACTGAAGCTTTCTTT. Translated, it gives CASSQDRGGTEAFF.

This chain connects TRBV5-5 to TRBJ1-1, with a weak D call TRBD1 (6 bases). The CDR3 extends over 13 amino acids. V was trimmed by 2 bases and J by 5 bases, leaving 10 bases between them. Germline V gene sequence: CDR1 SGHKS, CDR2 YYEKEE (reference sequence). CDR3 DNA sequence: TGTGCCAGCAGCTTTAAAGGGGGGACTGAAGCTTTCTTT. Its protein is CASSFKGGTEAFF.

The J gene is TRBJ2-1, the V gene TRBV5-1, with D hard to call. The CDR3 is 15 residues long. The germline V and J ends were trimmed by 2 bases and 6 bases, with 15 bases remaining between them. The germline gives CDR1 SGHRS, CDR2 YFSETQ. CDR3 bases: TGCGCCAGCAGCTTTGATGTGACACCATTCAATGAGCAGTTCTTC. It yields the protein CASSFDVTPFNEQFF.

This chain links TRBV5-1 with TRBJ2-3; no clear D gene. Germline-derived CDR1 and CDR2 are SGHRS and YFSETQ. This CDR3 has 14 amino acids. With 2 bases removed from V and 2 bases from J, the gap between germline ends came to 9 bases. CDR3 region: CASSLTRITDTQYF. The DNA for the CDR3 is TGCGCCAGCAGCTTAACAAGGATCACAGATACGCAGTATTTT.

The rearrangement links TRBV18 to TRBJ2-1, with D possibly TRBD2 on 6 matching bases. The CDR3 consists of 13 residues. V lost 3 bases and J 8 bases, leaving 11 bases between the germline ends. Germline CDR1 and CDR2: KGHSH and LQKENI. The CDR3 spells CASSPRLDDEQFF. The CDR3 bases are TGTGCCAGCTCACCGCGACTAGACGATGAGCAGTTCTTC.

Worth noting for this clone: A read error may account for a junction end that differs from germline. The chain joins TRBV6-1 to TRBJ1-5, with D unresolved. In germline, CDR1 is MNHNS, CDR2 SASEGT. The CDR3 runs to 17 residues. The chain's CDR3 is CAISESPDPHSNQPQHF. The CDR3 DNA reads TGTGCCATCAGTGAGAGTCCGGATCCCCATAGCAATCAGCCCCAGCATTTT.

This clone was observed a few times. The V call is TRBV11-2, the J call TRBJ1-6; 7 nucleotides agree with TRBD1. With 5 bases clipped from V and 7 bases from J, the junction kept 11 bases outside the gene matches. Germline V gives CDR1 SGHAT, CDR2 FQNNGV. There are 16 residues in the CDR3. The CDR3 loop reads CASSRTGDRANSPLHF. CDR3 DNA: TGTGCCAGCAGCCGTACAGGGGACCGGGCAAATTCACCCCTCCACTTT.

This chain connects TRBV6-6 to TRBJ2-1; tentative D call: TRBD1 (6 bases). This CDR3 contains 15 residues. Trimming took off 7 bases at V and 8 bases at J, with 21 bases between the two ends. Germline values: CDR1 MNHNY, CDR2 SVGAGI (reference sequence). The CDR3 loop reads CASTNVQAGAYEQFF. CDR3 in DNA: TGTGCCAGCACGAATGTCCAGGCAGGGGCTTATGAGCAGTTCTTC.

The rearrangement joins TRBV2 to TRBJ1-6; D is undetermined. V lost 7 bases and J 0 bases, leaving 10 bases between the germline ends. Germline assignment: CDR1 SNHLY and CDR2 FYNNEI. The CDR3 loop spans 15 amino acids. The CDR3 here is CASTEASSYNSPLHF. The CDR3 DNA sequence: TGTGCCAGCACGGAGGCTAGCTCCTATAATTCACCCCTCCACTTT.

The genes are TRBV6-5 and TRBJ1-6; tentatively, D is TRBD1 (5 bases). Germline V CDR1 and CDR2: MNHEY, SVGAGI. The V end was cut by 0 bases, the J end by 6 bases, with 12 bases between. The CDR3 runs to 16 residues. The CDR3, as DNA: TGTGCCAGCAGTTACTCGGACCCCGGGGGTAATTCACCCCTCCACTTT. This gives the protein CASSYSDPGGNSPLHF.